Described below is a single T cell receptor (beta chain) sequence and its context. This clone was counted only a few times. Its antigen is not yet known. Qualities for individual bases were not recorded, and no much larger clone is one base off. Receptors were amplified or captured by the immunoSEQ multiplex PCR assay. A mixture of 60 forward primers for TCR Vbeta segments and 13 reverse primers for TCR Jbeta segments was used in the multiplex PCR. The CDR3 region of rearranged TCR beta genes was amplified from genomic DNA by a multiplex PCR assay. On the Illumina HiSeq System, the amplified TCR beta libraries were sequenced as 87-base-pair reads. Processing in the source paper ran as follows. In a later analysis, tens of millions of unique TCR beta chains were counted across the roughly 700 repertoires, and roughly 9.9 million of these chains were shared by at least two donors. Raw reads were error-corrected and collapsed into unique sequences by a nearest-neighbor algorithm in which closely related sequences were merged to remove PCR and sequencing errors. To assign V, D and J gene segments, CDR3 sequences were aligned to IMGT reference sequences. For a sequence to be retained, at least a six-nucleotide match to both a V gene segment and a J gene segment was required. Rearrangements were called productive when the CDR3 lacked stop codons and stayed in frame with V and J; all others were non-productive. CDR3 was defined according to IMGT convention as the region running from the second conserved V-encoded cysteine to the conserved J-encoded phenylalanine. The earlier analysis of some 540 of the donors excluded any sequence lacking an unambiguous match to a single V gene segment. An earlier analysis of a few hundred of the donors called V segments functional above 56.7% productive rearrangements and segregating when the between-donor standard deviation exceeded 5%. A statistical classification framework was built for diagnosing cytomegalovirus status from the catalog of TCR beta chain sequences. In a later analysis, TCR nucleotide sequences were compared against IMGT/GENE-DB human TR gene sequences so that V and J genes could be assigned. The TCRdist pipeline was used in a later analysis to assign CDR3 sequences and most-parsimonious VDJ recombination scenarios. In a later analysis, each TCR beta chain was defined by its CDR3 amino acid sequence together with its V-gene family, and reads without a unique V-gene family were excluded. In a later analysis, 450 to 600 highly shared, low-generation-probability nucleotide sequences were removed to address suspected cross-contamination and a sequencing artifact. A later analysis calculated a clonal expansion index for each public chain from normalized within-repertoire ranks of inferred template counts. In a later analysis, generation probabilities were computed using a VDJ recombination model fitted to out-of-frame rearrangements, and the results were checked against IGoR. A later analysis scored TCR-TCR, TCR-HLA and TCR-CMV co-occurrence with hypergeometric tests, applying a repertoire-size bias correction to TCR pairs. To estimate false discovery rates, a later analysis permuted the HLA or CMV assignments 20 times. A later analysis grouped co-occurring TCRs with DBSCAN, adding TCRdist sequence similarity when clustering within HLA-allele-positive subsets. For co-occurrence clustering, repertoires with fewer than 30,000 or more than 120,000 public chains were excluded, along with five repertoires with anomalous nucleotide sharing. The immuneACCESS repertoire file appears here via TCRdb, limited to in-frame rearrangements. These files lack a portion of the clones; in checked studies, under half of the deficit traces to unresolved V genes, and the cause of the others is not known. The V and J calls and the clone size are those of that table, but D and trimming were determined from the DNA. Present in this sample are some 30,000 clones, approximately 47% of which were seen just once. Under 2% of the sample rests with the top ten.

The record originates from a study of cytomegalovirus exposure and HLA in healthy donors listed by TCRdb under 2017. Regarding the research as a whole: According to an earlier analysis of around 600 of the donors, 150 million to 200 million T cells yielded over 100 million unique TCR beta sequences and 276 Gb of sequence data. An early release that covered around 590 HLA-typed donors contained about 300 gigabases of sequencing data and 75 million to 100 million unique TCR sequences. Of the 350 to 450 genotyped donors, less than 90% were placed in the genetic ancestry cluster associated with self-reported Caucasian donors. The study aimed to test whether signatures of past pathogen exposure could be identified by cataloging public T cell receptors. The T cell repertoires of several hundred subjects were profiled by immunosequencing and related to cytomegalovirus serostatus. Along with the approximately 650-subject first cohort, a separate validation cohort of over a hundred different subjects was used. To predict cytomegalovirus infection status, the study combined high-throughput TCR immunosequencing, statistical association of individual TCRs with disease status, and machine learning. To study patterns of TCR occurrence, a later analysis re-analyzed previously published TCR beta repertoires from hundreds of donors and added high-resolution HLA genotyping. Rather than drawing on any new phenotypic data, the later analysis identified candidate immune exposures from TCR beta sequences and the way those sequences occurred across donors. In an earlier analysis of 550 to 700 of the donors, high-throughput TCR beta sequencing was used to judge whether each TCR beta V gene segment behaved as functional or pseudogenic. Alongside the repertoire data, information on donor age, sex, ethnicity and CMV serostatus was compiled. In a later genetic analysis, genome-wide SNP genotypes for 398 of the 666 donors were used, and that subset was treated as a discovery cohort. Every repertoire in the discovery cohort had been generated on one and the same sequencing platform. Class I and class II HLA loci were covered by the typing at four-digit resolution. The number of typed donors differed by locus: about 620-640 for A, B, C, DRB1 and DQB1; approximately 530 for DQA1; some 590 for DPA1; and about 450 for DPB1. A few DR-DQ haplotypes were treated as single units for association and clustering because of strong linkage in the cohort. Among about 390 genotyped donors of the cohort, an average of 235,054 unique TCR beta nucleotide sequences were sequenced per donor, roughly a sixth of them non-productive.

The cohort consisted of more than 650 healthy bone marrow donors. At the time of sampling, all cohort members were nominally healthy, though unrecorded immune exposures were likely present. The donor was CMV seronegative and was included in the group of 352 seronegative cohort members. A peripheral blood sample was provided by each donor, and peripheral blood mononuclear cells were used for TCR beta sequencing. Genomic DNA extraction from the blood cell samples was performed with the Qiagen DNeasy Blood Extraction Kit. General findings and caveats noted by the study authors: While some public TCRs were present in many individuals, most TCR sequences turned up only very rarely across donors. An earlier analysis of around 600 of the donors showed that most TCR beta V segments appeared in productive rearrangements either about 87% or about 30% of the time, which broadly matched IMGT annotations. For the cohort, immune exposure information was limited to CMV serostatus. The 87-base-pair reads could not distinguish some IMGT-functional V segments, including TRBV6-2 and TRBV6-3, so those segments were excluded. A later genetic analysis reported fewer N-insertions in productive TCRs among donors in an Asian-associated ancestry cluster than the roughly 700-donor mean. In a later analysis, TCR association rates were found to vary across HLA loci, with the most associated TCRs seen for DRB1 alleles and the fewest for HLA-C alleles. A further reported finding was that TCR beta sequences accurately predicted the HLA-A and HLA-B alleles for most subjects in the first cohort. In a later analysis, several top co-occurrence clusters were reported to appear linked to parvovirus B19, influenza, CMV and Epstein-Barr virus. An association between a missense DCLRE1C variant and V-gene and J-gene trimming of TCR beta chains was found in a later genetic analysis and replicated in an independent cohort. The presence/absence analyses assumed that sequencing depth was roughly uniform across donors, and that assumption may not be true. At a false discovery rate of 0.05, a later analysis linked roughly 17,000 TCR beta sequences to specific HLA alleles. Most CMV-associated TCR beta chains appeared to be HLA-restricted in a later analysis, and the HLA associations seemed to be driven largely by CMV exposure. The classifier was reported to diagnose cytomegalovirus status with high specificity and sensitivity in both the original cohort and the validation cohort. A cluster of highly shared sequence variants was judged likely to be a technical artifact of the sequencing pipeline. Because counts were too low, roughly 16 rarely observed V segments, including chromosome 9 orphons, were excluded from the earlier analysis of around 590 of the donors. It was suggested by the authors that the approach could potentially be generalized to other disease states and immunological phenotypes. Strong co-occurrence of HLA alleles, especially DR and DQ, made assigning TCR associations to individual alleles difficult. In a later analysis, HLA-associated TCR beta chains showed more clonal expansion and lower generation probabilities than non-associated chains that were equally common. A total of 150 to 200 TCR beta chains were listed by the study as associated with cytomegalovirus. Only TCR beta chains were sequenced in this cohort, and the absence of alpha or paired-chain data limited detectable features. Because some donors lacked HLA typing at each locus, the association tests relied only on the typed subset. Correlated functional status among segregating V segments might be attributable to linkage disequilibrium, but an unknown experimental factor could not be ruled out. Three of the identified cytomegalovirus-associated TCR beta chains were confirmed in vitro to be specific for cytomegalovirus antigens.

From the germline V gene (reference sequence), CDR1 is SEHNR and CDR2 is FQNEAQ. The V and J ends are trimmed by 4 bases and 4 bases, leaving 14 bases between them. The CDR3 goes from the cysteine to the phenylalanine over 15 residues. The sequence is cut down to CDR3 DNA, 45 bases in frame from base 1. The clonotype was recovered from a woman aged 45-60 years in good health and CMV-seronegative. Sequencing was carried out using PBMCs. The sequence joins TRBV7-9 to TRBJ1-3; no D gene can be assigned with confidence. The base sequence is TGTGCCAGCAGCTCCAGACGAGACAAGGGAAACACCATATATTTT. Translated, this gives CASSSRRDKGNTIYF.